This TCR beta chain is from a study of T cell responses to AZD1222 COVID-19 vaccine. General study findings and limits: Variant regions that are unmutated are reportedly the target of nearly half of spike-specific TCRs. White British ancestry dominated among donors, who included more females, and clonal diversity was possibly underestimated. Sampling captured repertoires only after the peak T cell response.

In regard to this clone: What it binds is not known.

Germline V gives CDR1 DFQATT, CDR2 SNEGSKA (reference sequence). Trimming shortened V by 0 bases and J by 7 bases, and 4 bases separated the two germline ends. The CDR3 sequence is 11 residues long. The data were produced by immunoSEQ multiplex PCR, yet TCRdb's version contains in-frame clones alone and is incomplete. Of about 73,000 clones in the sample, 80% were seen once. The specimen was peripheral blood, collected 28 days after the second AZD1222 dose. The J gene is TRBJ2-1, the V gene TRBV20-1; D remains unclear. This receptor was identified in an adult who received the AZD1222 COVID-19 vaccine. CDR3 residues: CSARDRNEQFF. The CDR3 DNA reads TGCAGTGCTAGAGATCGGAATGAGCAGTTCTTC.